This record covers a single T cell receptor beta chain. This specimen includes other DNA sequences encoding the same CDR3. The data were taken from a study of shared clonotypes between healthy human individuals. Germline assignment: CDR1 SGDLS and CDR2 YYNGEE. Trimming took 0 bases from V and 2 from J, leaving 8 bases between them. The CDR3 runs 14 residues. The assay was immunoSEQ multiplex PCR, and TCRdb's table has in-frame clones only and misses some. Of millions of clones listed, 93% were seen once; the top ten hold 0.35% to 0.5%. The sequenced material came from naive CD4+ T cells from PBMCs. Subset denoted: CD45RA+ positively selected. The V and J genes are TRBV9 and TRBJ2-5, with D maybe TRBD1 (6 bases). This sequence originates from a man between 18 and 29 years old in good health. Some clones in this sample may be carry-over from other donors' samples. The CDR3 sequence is CASSVVGGQETQYF. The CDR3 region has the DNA TGTGCCAGCAGCGTAGTAGGGGGTCAAGAGACCCAGTACTTC.